The 32 T cell receptor beta chains below come from one sample, sequenced in a study of PD-1 blockade in classical Hodgkin lymphoma (dated by TCRdb to about 2020). The library was prepared using the immunoSEQ multiplex PCR assay. TCRdb provides this immuneACCESS table in a form limited to in-frame rearrangements. Some clones are lacking; in checked studies, under half of them reflect an unresolved V gene, and why the rest are absent is not known. The sample table contains 20,000 to 25,000 clones; only one count was recorded for 89% of them. The ten largest clonotypes hold about 0.25% of the sample. The time point label of this sample denotes: newly diagnosed, previously untreated cHL patient sample. CD4+ T cells were purified from thawed PBMCs by magnetic negative selection with a Miltenyi CD4+ T cell isolation kit. Sequenced: CD4+ T cells from blood. Source of these receptors: a human donor with classical Hodgkin lymphoma.

This chain connects TRBV6-6 to TRBJ2-5, with D unclear. The V and J ends lost 5 bases and 2 bases respectively, with 9 bases between them. Germline CDR1 and CDR2: MNHNY and SVGAGI (reference sequence). CDR3 length: 13 residues. The CDR3 DNA is TGTGCCAGCAGTCTGGACGGGCAAGAGACCCAGTACTTC. It translates to CASSLDGQETQYF.

This chain joins TRBV12-5 and TRBJ2-2; no reliable D call. The germline V gene encodes CDR1 LGHNT and CDR2 FRNRAP. The CDR3 is 13 amino acids. V lost 1 base and J 1 base, leaving 1 base between the germline ends. In nucleotides, the CDR3 is TGTGCTAGTGGTTTGGAGAACACCGGGGAGCTGTTTTTT. It is translated as CASGLENTGELFF.

J is TRBJ2-7 and V is TRBV28; TRBD1 matches 7 bases. This CDR3 region has 14 residues. Germline CDR1 and CDR2: MDHEN and SYDVKM. Germline trimming cut 4 bases from V and 4 bases from J; bases unmatched to any gene: 7. CDR3 region: CASSYMTGKYEQYF. As DNA, the CDR3 is TGTGCCAGCAGTTATATGACAGGGAAGTACGAGCAGTACTTC.

This chain uses TRBV6-1 with TRBJ2-1; maybe TRBD2 (5 bases). The CDR3 length is 14 residues. V lost 6 bases, J lost 10 bases, and 19 bases lay in between. Per the germline V gene, CDR1 is MNHNS and CDR2 is SASEGT. The CDR3 DNA reads as TGTGCCAGCAGGGCCCTCATGGGCGGAGGCGAGCAGTTCTTC. Translating it yields CASRALMGGGEQFF.

The J gene is TRBJ2-7, the V gene TRBV11-2, with unresolved D. Germline values: CDR1 SGHAT, CDR2 FQNNGV. The CDR3 has 13 amino acids. Trimming took off 5 bases at V and 1 base at J, with 9 bases between the two ends. Here the CDR3 reads CASSAQPSYEQYF. The CDR3 region has the DNA TGTGCCAGCAGCGCCCAACCATCCTACGAGCAGTACTTC.

The genes are TRBV29-1 and TRBJ1-1; possibly TRBD1 for D (6 bases). Germline V gene data show CDR1 as SQVTM and CDR2 as ANQGSEA. CDR3 length equals 14 residues. Trimming removed 7 bases from V and 3 bases from J, with 18 bases in between. The CDR3 region has the DNA TGCAGCGCCACCGCGGGGGGGGCTGACACTGAAGCTTTCTTT. Translating it yields CSATAGGADTEAFF.

The rearrangement links TRBV7-9 to TRBJ2-3; D remains ambiguous. CDR1 is SEHNR and CDR2 is FQNEAQ in the germline V gene (reference sequence). The CDR3 covers 13 residues. V lost 3 bases, J lost 4 bases, and 8 bases lay in between. The CDR3 region is CASSFHSPDTQYF. The CDR3 coding sequence is TGTGCCAGCAGCTTCCATTCGCCAGATACGCAGTATTTT. Drawing the rest from reference TRBV7-9 and TRBJ2-3, the complete variable domain is DTGVSQNPRHKITKRGQNVTFRCDPISEHNRLYWYRQTLGQGPEFLTYFQNEAQLEKSRLLSDRFSAERPKGSFSTLEIQRTEQGDSAMYLCASSFHSPDTQYFGPGTRLTVL.

The V call is TRBV5-3, the J call TRBJ1-5; D remains ambiguous. TRBV5-3 has ORF status, its function being uncertain. CDR3 size: 13 residues. The V and J ends lost 5 bases and 0 bases respectively, with 6 bases between them. CDR3 region: CARSPTSNQPQHF. Here the CDR3 DNA reads TGTGCCAGAAGTCCGACTAGCAATCAGCCCCAGCATTTT.

This chain uses TRBV11-2 with TRBJ2-7, with D possibly matching TRBD2 (6 bases). Germline V lookup: CDR1 SGHAT, CDR2 FQNNGV. This CDR3 is built from 16 residues. V lost 0 bases and J 0 bases, leaving 12 bases between the germline ends. CDR3: CASSLDRTISSYEQYF. The CDR3 DNA reads as TGTGCCAGCAGCTTAGACCGGACTATAAGCTCCTACGAGCAGTACTTC.

This rearrangement joins TRBV13 to TRBJ2-7, with TRBD2 as a possible D gene (7 bases). The germline V and J ends were trimmed by 3 bases and 4 bases, with 13 bases remaining between them. Germline V gene data show CDR1 as PRHDT and CDR2 as FYEKMQ (reference sequence). The CDR3 runs to 14 residues. The CDR3 coding sequence is TGTGCCAGCAGCTTCCGCGGGGGCTGGTACGAGCAGTACTTC. This translates into CASSFRGGWYEQYF.

The chain recombines TRBV9 with TRBJ2-7; D remains unclear. The V end lost 0 bases, the J end lost 0 bases, and 7 bases lay between the germline ends. In germline, CDR1 is SGDLS, CDR2 YYNGEE. This CDR3 region has 14 residues. CDR3 sequence (DNA): TGTGCCAGCAGCGTAGGTCCTAACTCCTACGAGCAGTACTTC. Amino acids: CASSVGPNSYEQYF.

The V and J genes are TRBV5-4 and TRBJ2-6; 12 bases line up with TRBD2. This CDR3 contains 17 residues. V dropped 3 bases and J dropped 2; count of bases not matched to a gene: 3. The V gene's germline CDR1 is SGHNT and CDR2 YYREEE (reference sequence). CDR3 region: CASSSSGRAPGANVLTF. CDR3 bases: TGTGCCAGCAGCTCTAGCGGGAGGGCCCCTGGGGCCAACGTCCTGACTTTC.

The V and J genes are TRBV5-1 and TRBJ1-1, with 9 bases matching TRBD1. Germline V gene sequence: CDR1 SGHRS, CDR2 YFSETQ. The CDR3 has 15 residues. V lost 4 bases to trimming and J lost 3 bases; unmatched junction nucleotides: 7. Written as DNA, the CDR3 is TGCGCCAGCAGCGTACCGGGACAGGGAGACACTGAAGCTTTCTTT. Its protein product is CASSVPGQGDTEAFF.

V usage is TRBV2 and J usage is TRBJ2-5; TRBD1 agrees at 9 bases. Germline CDR1 is SNHLY and CDR2 is FYNNEI. The V gene end was trimmed by 7 bases and the J gene end by 5 bases; junction bases not matched to a gene: 11. The length of the CDR3 is 15 residues. For the CDR3, the DNA is TGTGCCAGCAATCCTTGGACAGGGGCGGAGGAGACCCAGTACTTC. Its protein product is CASNPWTGAEETQYF.

In its sample, this clone was seen a few times. This chain connects TRBV5-6 to TRBJ1-1, with unresolved D. The V gene's germline CDR1 is SGHDT and CDR2 YYEEEE. The CDR3 covers 13 residues. V lost 0 bases and J lost 7, with 10 bases in between. The CDR3 loop reads CASSLVWGSEAFF. The DNA for the CDR3 is TGTGCCAGCAGCTTGGTGTGGGGTAGTGAAGCTTTCTTT.

This rearrangement joins TRBV5-1 to TRBJ2-7; 12 bases fit TRBD2. CDR1 SGHRS and CDR2 YFSETQ come from the germline V gene. The CDR3 is 17 amino acids. V trimming: 4 bases; J trimming: 6 bases; junction bases outside the gene matches: 14. The CDR3 DNA follows: TGCGCCAGCAGCCCCGGACTAGCGGGAATCAACGGGGGCGAGCAGTACTTC. This codes for CASSPGLAGINGGEQYF.

The chain uses TRBV7-9 and TRBJ2-7; 9 bases are a match to TRBD1. The CDR3 is 14 residues long. CDR1 SEHNR and CDR2 FQNEAQ come from the germline V gene (reference sequence). V shed 5 bases and J 5 bases; nucleotides not matched to a gene: 7. The CDR3, as DNA: TGTGCCAGCAGCCTAGGACAGGGGAGGGACGAGCAGTACTTC. Protein: CASSLGQGRDEQYF. The complete variable domain, with remaining parts taken from reference TRBV7-9 and TRBJ2-7, reads DTGVSQNPRHKITKRGQNVTFRCDPISEHNRLYWYRQTLGQGPEFLTYFQNEAQLEKSRLLSDRFSAERPKGSFSTLEIQRTEQGDSAMYLCASSLGQGRDEQYFGPGTRLTVT.

The chain joins TRBV7-9 to TRBJ2-7; 9 positions agree with TRBD2. CDR1 and CDR2 from the germline V gene are SEHNR and FQNEAQ (reference sequence). The CDR3 contains 14 residues. Trimming removed 5 bases from V and 5 bases from J; junction bases left unmatched: 7. In DNA, the CDR3 is TGTGCCAGCAGCCAAATAGCGGGAGTTGACGAGCAGTACTTC. This encodes CASSQIAGVDEQYF. Full variable domain (rest looked up from reference TRBV7-9 and TRBJ2-7): DTGVSQNPRHKITKRGQNVTFRCDPISEHNRLYWYRQTLGQGPEFLTYFQNEAQLEKSRLLSDRFSAERPKGSFSTLEIQRTEQGDSAMYLCASSQIAGVDEQYFGPGTRLTVT.

The V call is TRBV5-5, the J call TRBJ2-3, with a tentative D call TRBD2 (6 bases). V lost 2 bases, J lost 6 bases, and 13 bases lay in between. The CDR3 spans 14 residues. Germline CDR1 reads SGHKS; CDR2 reads YYEKEE (reference sequence). The CDR3 DNA follows: TGTGCCAGCAGCTTTTTTAGGGCGGGGGATACGCAGTATTTT. Its protein is CASSFFRAGDTQYF.

The chain combines TRBV18 with TRBJ1-2; D is undetermined. The length of the CDR3 is 13 residues. The V gene's germline CDR1 is KGHSH and CDR2 LQKENI. V lost 1 base, J lost 8 bases, and 11 bases lay in between. CDR3 bases: TGTGCCAGCTCACCACGCGCCCTCACCGGCTACACCTTC. Amino acid sequence: CASSPRALTGYTF. The full variable domain, rest sourced from reference TRBV18 and TRBJ1-2, is NAGVMQNPRHLVRRRGQEARLRCSPMKGHSHVYWYRQLPEEGLKFMVYLQKENIIDESGMPKERFSAEFPKEGPSILRIQQVVRGDSAAYFCASSPRALTGYTFGSGTRLTVV.

The genes are TRBV28 and TRBJ2-7; D unresolved. The CDR3 runs 13 residues. V gave up 3 bases and J gave up 2 bases, with 8 bases separating them. The V gene's germline CDR1 is MDHEN and CDR2 SYDVKM. CDR3 DNA sequence: TGTGCCAGCAGTTTGGGCAGGACCTACGAGCAGTACTTC. Protein sequence: CASSLGRTYEQYF.

The chain links TRBV27 to TRBJ2-7, with D maybe TRBD1 (6 bases). Trimming removed 2 bases from V and 3 bases from J, with 17 bases in between. Germline-derived CDR1 and CDR2 are MNHEY and SMNVEV (reference sequence). This CDR3 spans 16 amino acids. The chain's CDR3 is CASSLAPSGVGYEQYF. The CDR3 DNA follows: TGTGCCAGCAGTTTAGCCCCGTCAGGGGTAGGCTACGAGCAGTACTTC.

The V gene is TRBV2, the J gene TRBJ1-2; no firm D call. V was clipped by 4 bases and J by 8 bases, with 17 bases between them. CDR1 SNHLY and CDR2 FYNNEI come from the germline V gene. CDR3 length equals 14 residues. DNA of the CDR3: TGTGCCAGCAGTGTTTCGGGAGGGCTCGGAGGCTACACCTTC. Amino acid sequence: CASSVSGGLGGYTF.

The CDR3 DNA is TGTGCCAGCAGCACTTACAGGGTAAACACCGGGGAGCTGTTTTTT. Its protein is CASSTYRVNTGELFF. This chain uses TRBV5-6 with TRBJ2-2; TRBD1 might be the D (6 bases). The germline V gene encodes CDR1 SGHDT and CDR2 YYEEEE. The germline V and J ends were trimmed by 4 bases and 2 bases, with 12 bases remaining between them. The CDR3 covers 15 residues.

The chain joins TRBV19 to TRBJ2-2; TRBD1 or TRBD2 may be the D gene (5 bases each). Trimming shortened V by 7 bases and J by 0 bases, and 15 bases separated the two germline ends. In germline, CDR1 is LNHDA, CDR2 SQIVND (reference sequence). This CDR3 spans 16 amino acids. CDR3 nucleotides: TGTGCCAGTAAAAAAGCCGGGACCGCGAACACCGGGGAGCTGTTTTTT. The encoded protein is CASKKAGTANTGELFF.

The chain is built from TRBV18 and TRBJ1-2; D ambiguous. The CDR3 totals 15 residues. The germline V and J ends were trimmed by 0 bases and 0 bases, with 8 bases remaining between them. Looked up from germline, CDR1 is KGHSH and CDR2 is LQKENI. The CDR3 sequence is CASSPPGRANYGYTF. CDR3 coding DNA: TGTGCCAGCTCACCACCGGGCAGAGCTAACTATGGCTACACCTTC.

This clone came up a few times. The gene calls are TRBV6-1 and TRBJ1-6; TRBD1 agrees at 7 bases. The germline gives CDR1 MNHNS, CDR2 SASEGT. Trimming at V came to 2 bases and at J to 7 bases, leaving 2 bases not matched to a gene. The CDR3 is 14 residues long. The CDR3 bases are TGTGCCAGCAGTGAAAGAGGGGGCAATTCACCCCTCCACTTT. Encoded protein: CASSERGGNSPLHF.

The V call is TRBV7-2, the J call TRBJ1-2; D uncertain. This CDR3 contains 15 residues. Germline V gives CDR1 SGHTA, CDR2 FQGNSA. Trimming removed 1 base at V and 7 bases at J, with 16 bases between. This chain's CDR3 is CASSLVVLTAAGYTF. The CDR3 nucleotides read TGTGCCAGCAGCTTAGTGGTTCTGACGGCAGCTGGCTACACCTTC.

J is TRBJ1-1 and V is TRBV19; D not resolved. Between the trimmed V and J ends, which lost 6 bases and 6 bases, there was a span of 17 bases. The length of the CDR3 is 14 residues. Germline loops: CDR1 LNHDA, CDR2 SQIVND (reference sequence). This CDR3 reads CASSTAVNIAEAFF. CDR3 nucleotides: TGTGCCAGTAGCACAGCGGTCAATATCGCTGAAGCTTTCTTT.

The chain carries TRBV10-3 and TRBJ2-1; D is unclear. Germline CDR1 and CDR2: ENHRY and SYGVKD. Trimming shortened V by 8 bases and J by 6 bases, and 2 bases separated the two germline ends. The length of the CDR3 is 9 residues. In DNA, the CDR3 is TGTGCCATCCTCAATGAGCAGTTCTTC. Its protein product is CAILNEQFF.

J is TRBJ1-4 and V is TRBV7-9, with D uncertain. Germline CDR1 reads SEHNR; CDR2 reads FQNEAQ (reference sequence). The CDR3 is made up of 16 amino acids. The V gene lost 1 base and the J gene lost 0 bases, with 9 bases spanning the gap. CDR3 loop: CASSLGSVATNEKLFF. The CDR3 DNA sequence: TGTGCCAGCAGCTTAGGTTCGGTAGCAACTAATGAAAAACTGTTTTTT.

The V gene is TRBV4-3, the J gene TRBJ2-3; TRBD2 matches at 9 bases. The CDR3 contains 15 residues. Germline values: CDR1 LGHNA, CDR2 YSLEER. J lost 7 bases, V lost 0 bases, and 5 bases had no gene match. The CDR3 DNA reads TGCGCCAGCAGCCAAGATACGCGGGGGGGATATACGCAGTATTTT. Translated, it gives CASSQDTRGGYTQYF.